The 10 T cell receptor beta chains reported below all come from one sample, sequenced in a study of radiotherapy plus CTLA-4 blockade in lung cancer. The protocol was immunoSEQ multiplex PCR, while the TCRdb copy is restricted to in-frame clones and leaves out a portion. The sample has under 90,000 clones; roughly 70% are singletons. Sequences were derived from peripheral blood, sampled from a patient treated with radiotherapy plus ipilimumab. The receptors derive from a human donor with non-small cell lung cancer that progressed on radiotherapy plus ipilimumab.

This sequence joins TRBV5-1 and TRBJ1-1; D uncertain. The length of the CDR3 is 13 residues. V was shortened by 5 bases and J by 5 bases, with 13 bases between the two germline ends. Germline V gene sequence: CDR1 SGHRS, CDR2 YFSETQ. The CDR3 reads CASSPRSGTEAFF. CDR3 nucleotides: TGCGCCAGCAGTCCCCGGTCGGGGACTGAAGCTTTCTTT.

V and J are TRBV4-3 and TRBJ2-2, with a tentative D call TRBD2 (6 bases). Looked up from germline, CDR1 is LGHNA and CDR2 is YSLEER. The CDR3 sequence is 14 residues long. V shed 0 bases and J shed 9 bases, with 11 bases lying between them. The CDR3 nucleotides are TGCGCCAGCAGCCAAGAAGGGAGGACAAGGGAGCTGTTTTTT. It translates to CASSQEGRTRELFF.

CDR3 residues: CASSQRAAYEQYF. The CDR3 coding sequence is TGTGCCAGCAGCCAACGTGCTGCATACGAGCAGTACTTC. V is TRBV16 and J is TRBJ2-7; no definite D call. The CDR3 runs to 13 residues. CDR1 is KGHSY, CDR2 FQNENV, per germline. Trimming stripped 2 bases from V and 4 bases from J, with 9 bases between.

This chain uses TRBV11-3 with TRBJ2-5; the D call may be TRBD1 or TRBD2 (5 bases each). The germline V gene encodes CDR1 SGHNT and CDR2 YENEEA. CDR3 length equals 13 residues. V dropped 2 bases and J dropped 4 bases, with 8 bases sitting between them. CDR3 amino acids: CASSLMRGETQYF. CDR3 DNA sequence: TGTGCCAGCAGCTTAATGAGGGGAGAGACCCAGTACTTC. Variable domain in full (rest from reference TRBV11-3 and TRBJ2-5): EAGVVQSPRYKIIEKKQPVAFWCNPISGHNTLYWYLQNLGQGPELLIRYENEEAVDDSQLPKDRFSAERLKGVDSTLKIQPAELGDSAVYLCASSLMRGETQYFGPGTRLLVL.

This rearrangement joins TRBV4-3 to TRBJ2-7; D not certain. The CDR3 length is 13 residues. The germline V and J ends were trimmed by 4 bases and 2 bases, with 9 bases remaining between them. CDR1 is LGHNA, CDR2 YSLEER, per germline. The CDR3 nucleotides read TGCGCCAGCAGCCGGTGGGCCGCCTACGAGCAGTACTTC. It yields the protein CASSRWAAYEQYF.

This clone has just a few counts. The CDR3, as DNA: TGTGCCAGCAGTTTAAATGGACTAGCGGGGGGGTTGGCAGATACGCAGTATTTT. Its protein product is CASSLNGLAGGLADTQYF. The V gene is TRBV27, the J gene TRBJ2-3; 15 nucleotides align to TRBD2. With 2 bases clipped from V and 4 bases from J, the junction kept 7 bases outside the gene matches. CDR1 MNHEY and CDR2 SMNVEV come from the germline V gene (reference sequence). The CDR3 spans 18 residues.

V is TRBV5-8 and J is TRBJ2-5, with D perhaps matching TRBD2 (6 bases). The CDR3 loop spans 16 amino acids. Trimming stripped 4 bases from V and 3 bases from J, with 19 bases between. Germline CDR1 and CDR2: SGHTS and YDEGEE. DNA of the CDR3: TGTGCCAGCAGCCCGCATGGTGGAGGGTGGGAAGAGACCCAGTACTTC. Its protein is CASSPHGGGWEETQYF. Together with reference TRBV5-8 and TRBJ2-5, the CDR3 gives the full variable domain: EAGVTQSPTHLIKTRGQQATLRCSPISGHTSVYWYQQALGLGLQFLLWYDEGEERNRGNFPPRFSGRQFPNYSSELNVNALELEDSALYLCASSPHGGGWEETQYFGPGTRLLVL.

This clone came up a few times. V and J are TRBV11-1 and TRBJ2-3, with 10 bases identical to TRBD2. CDR3 length: 14 residues. Germline trimming cut 4 bases from V and 6 bases from J; bases unmatched to any gene: 4. Germline lookup yields CDR1 SGHAT and CDR2 FQDESV (reference sequence). CDR3 loop: CASSYGLAADTQYF. CDR3 DNA: TGTGCCAGCAGCTATGGACTAGCGGCCGATACGCAGTATTTT.

This chain connects TRBV4-3 to TRBJ2-3, with 11 bases that match TRBD2. The trim removed 2 bases at V and 5 bases at J, leaving 3 bases unmatched. CDR3 length: 15 amino acids. Germline V gene data show CDR1 as LGHNA and CDR2 as YSLEER. The DNA of the CDR3 is TGCGCCAGCAGCCAATCACTAGCGGGGGTAGATACGCAGTATTTT. This sequence encodes CASSQSLAGVDTQYF.

This chain connects TRBV19 to TRBJ2-3, with D perhaps TRBD2 (5 bases). Trimming left V 7 bases short and J 5 bases short, with 10 bases between. The CDR3 is 12 residues long. Germline CDR1 and CDR2: LNHDA and SQIVND (reference sequence). The CDR3 region is CASMDWVDTQYF. CDR3 in DNA: TGTGCCAGTATGGACTGGGTAGATACGCAGTATTTT.